The 3 T cell receptor beta chains presented below share a single source sample, sequenced in a study of cytomegalovirus exposure and HLA in healthy donors. 60 Vbeta and 13 Jbeta primers were used in PCR. This table comes from immunoSEQ multiplex PCR, and its TCRdb copy is limited to in-frame clones, with some not included. Found here are some 150,000 clones, roughly 77% of them singletons; the top ten hold about 3.5%. Input material: PBMCs. The origin of the receptors is a human donor in good health.

The V call is TRBV14, the J call TRBJ2-7; 7 bases line up with TRBD2. CDR1 is SGHDN and CDR2 is FVKESK in the germline V gene. This CDR3 contains 15 residues. V lost 1 base to trimming and J lost 3 bases; unmatched junction nucleotides: 6. CDR3 sequence (DNA): TGTGCCAGCAGCCAAGCTGGGGGGGTTCACTACGAGCAGTACTTC. Translating it yields CASSQAGGVHYEQYF.

The chain joins TRBV13 to TRBJ2-1, with 11 bases aligning to TRBD2. Germline CDR1 PRHDT, CDR2 FYEKMQ (reference sequence). With 4 bases clipped from V and 8 bases from J, the junction kept 10 bases outside the gene matches. This CDR3 is built from 16 residues. The DNA for the CDR3 is TGTGCCAGCAGCTCCCTCATAGCGGGAGGGCGGGATGAGCAGTTCTTC. It encodes CASSSLIAGGRDEQFF.

The chain carries TRBV5-4 and TRBJ1-1; unclear D gene. Germline values: CDR1 SGHNT, CDR2 YYREEE (reference sequence). This CDR3 comprises 11 residues. V shed 3 bases and J shed 5 bases, with 5 bases lying between them. The CDR3 region is CASSSTTEAFF. CDR3 nucleotides: TGTGCCAGCAGCTCTACTACTGAAGCTTTCTTT.